Below, 26 T cell receptor beta chains from the same sample are listed, as sequenced in a study of blood T cells in healthy people across ages. Primers used in a second PCR of about 7 to 12 cycles were a sample-barcoded 5' primer and a J-beta primer mix. MiXCR, run by TCRdb on the 5' RACE reads, gives a single entry per CDR3 protein. The repertoire consists of some 1.4 million distinct CDR3 sequences, with roughly 40% occurring once and the leading ten covering roughly 7.9%. The sequenced sample consisted of blood. The source is a woman under 30 in good health.

The chain carries TRBV27 and TRBJ2-1; tentatively, D is TRBD2 (5 bases). Germline CDR1 is MNHEY and CDR2 is SMNVEV (reference sequence). The CDR3 runs to 14 residues. The germline V and J ends were trimmed by 2 bases and 6 bases, with 11 bases remaining between them. The chain's CDR3 is CASSLRETSNEQFF. DNA of the CDR3: TGTGCCAGCAGTTTAAGGGAAACTAGCAATGAGCAGTTCTTC.

The chain has TRBV27 and TRBJ2-5; D gene unclear. V gave up 5 bases and J gave up 1 base, with 11 bases separating them. This CDR3 region has 14 residues. From germline, CDR1 is MNHEY and CDR2 SMNVEV (reference sequence). The chain's CDR3 is CASSPLFAQETQYF. The CDR3 region has the DNA TGTGCCAGCAGTCCCCTATTCGCCCAAGAGACCCAGTACTTC.

V usage is TRBV20-1 and J usage is TRBJ2-1, with 7 nucleotides matching TRBD2. TRBJ2-7 explains the end of the DNA better; the J call may be wrong. This CDR3 spans 17 amino acids. From germline, CDR1 is DFQATT and CDR2 SNEGSKA (reference sequence). The CDR3: CSAPLAARPSSYNEQYF. CDR3 sequence (DNA): TGCAGTGCTCCGCTAGCGGCTCGCCCGAGCTCCTACAATGAGCAGTACTTC.

The CDR3 DNA reads TGTGCCAGCAGTTTCCAGGGGGGAATAGGTGGTGAGCAGTACTTC. Translated: CASSFQGGIGGEQYF. The V gene is TRBV12-3 or TRBV12-4, the J gene TRBJ2-1, with a tentative D call TRBD1 (7 bases). The J call is doubtful: the DNA matches TRBJ2-7 better. This CDR3 region has 15 residues.

The V and J genes are TRBV10-3 and TRBJ1-1, with 10 bases lining up with TRBD1. Germline V gene data show CDR1 as ENHRY and CDR2 as SYGVKD. The CDR3 covers 13 residues. V shed 10 bases, J shed 3 bases, and the junction held 5 bases outside the gene matches. The CDR3 DNA reads TGTGCCACGAGACAGGGGGCCTACACTGAAGCTTTCTTT. It is translated as CATRQGAYTEAFF.

The chain uses TRBV4-1 and TRBJ2-5; the D gene is possibly TRBD2 (5 bases). Trimming removed 0 bases at V and 11 bases at J, with 16 bases between. Germline lookup yields CDR1 MGHRA and CDR2 YSYEKL. CDR3 size: 14 residues. As DNA, the CDR3 is TGCGCCAGCAGCCAAGATCCGACCCCCGGGGAGCAGTACTTC. Protein product: CASSQDPTPGEQYF.

This clonotype was observed a few times. The rearrangement links TRBV6-2 or TRBV6-3 to TRBJ2-7; 8 bases are a match to TRBD1. Germline CDR1 is MNHEY and CDR2 is SVGEGT. V shed 5 bases, J shed 2 bases, and the junction held 11 bases outside the gene matches. This CDR3 region has 16 residues. The CDR3 bases are TGTGCCAGCAGTCCCCGAGGGACAGGTGAAGCCTACGAGCAGTACTTC. It specifies CASSPRGTGEAYEQYF.

This chain joins TRBV5-5 and TRBJ1-2; possible D gene TRBD1, 5 bases. V lost 0 bases and J lost 7, with 19 bases in between. The CDR3 has 16 residues. Germline CDR1 reads SGHKS; CDR2 reads YYEKEE (reference sequence). CDR3 DNA sequence: TGTGCCAGCAGCTTGGATTTCGCTATGACAGAGATTGGCTACACCTTC. The encoded protein is CASSLDFAMTEIGYTF.

This clonotype has a handful of counts. J is TRBJ2-1 and V is TRBV15, with D perhaps matching TRBD2 (6 bases). V dropped 3 bases and J dropped 1 base, with 13 bases sitting between them. This CDR3 region has 16 residues. Per germline, CDR1 LNHNV and CDR2 YYDKDF (reference sequence). The CDR3 region is CATSSPGTGSYNEQFF. As DNA, the CDR3 is TGTGCCACCAGCAGTCCCGGGACTGGTTCCTACAATGAGCAGTTCTTC. Full variable domain (missing parts from reference TRBV15 and TRBJ2-1): DAMVIQNPRYQVTQFGKPVTLSCSQTLNHNVMYWYQQKSSQAPKLLFHYYDKDFNNEADTPDNFQSRRPNTSFCFLDIRSPGLGDTAMYLCATSSPGTGSYNEQFFGPGTRLTVL.

The chain recombines TRBV7-9 with TRBJ2-7; D unclear. CDR1 is SEHNR, CDR2 FQNEAQ, per germline (reference sequence). The V gene lost 5 bases and the J gene lost 1 base, with 12 bases spanning the gap. The CDR3 totals 14 residues. The CDR3 here is CASSPPRNSYEQYF. Here the CDR3 DNA reads TGTGCCAGCAGCCCCCCGCGAAATTCCTACGAGCAGTACTTC. The whole variable domain, remainder taken from reference TRBV7-9 and TRBJ2-7, is DTGVSQNPRHKITKRGQNVTFRCDPISEHNRLYWYRQTLGQGPEFLTYFQNEAQLEKSRLLSDRFSAERPKGSFSTLEIQRTEQGDSAMYLCASSPPRNSYEQYFGPGTRLTVT.

The V and J genes are TRBV4-1 and TRBJ2-1, with a possible D match to TRBD1 (5 bases). V gave up 4 bases and J gave up 8 bases, with 15 bases separating them. Per the germline V gene, CDR1 is MGHRA and CDR2 is YSYEKL. CDR3 size: 14 residues. The CDR3 region has the DNA TGCGCCAGCAGCCCTTGGCAGGGTATAGATGAGCAGTTCTTC. Amino acid sequence: CASSPWQGIDEQFF.

V usage is TRBV12-3 or TRBV12-4 and J usage is TRBJ2-3; 11 bases map to TRBD2. This CDR3 comprises 15 residues. Germline trimming cut 6 bases from V and 4 bases from J; bases unmatched to any gene: 6. CDR3 residues: CASRPLAGAPDTQYF. CDR3 sequence (DNA): TGTGCCAGCAGACCACTAGCGGGAGCTCCAGATACGCAGTATTTT.

This clonotype appeared a few times. The rearrangement uses TRBV5-6 and TRBJ2-4; D possibly corresponds to TRBD1 (6 bases). The better agreement between TRBJ2-5 and the DNA end casts doubt on the J call. The CDR3 spans 14 residues. The germline V gene has CDR1 SGHDT and CDR2 YYEEEE. The CDR3 sequence: CASSLVDSQETQYF. The CDR3 DNA reads as TGTGCCAGCAGCTTGGTGGACAGTCAAGAGACCCAGTACTTC.

This clonotype was counted between two and nine times. The chain links TRBV27 to TRBJ2-7; D remains ambiguous. This CDR3 is 13 amino acids long. Germline CDR1 reads MNHEY; CDR2 reads SMNVEV (reference sequence). The ends were cut back, 4 bases at V and 4 bases at J, with 11 bases in the middle. CDR3 in DNA: TGTGCCAGCAGTTCGTCCACCAAATACGAGCAGTACTTC. Residues: CASSSSTKYEQYF.

The table lists this clonotype with many counts. This chain connects TRBV5-6 to TRBJ2-7, with 11 bases identical to TRBD2. Germline CDR1 SGHDT, CDR2 YYEEEE. The junction had 17 bases not matched to a gene; V was cut back by 6 bases and J by 3 bases. The CDR3 is 18 amino acids. This CDR3 is CASNLFGLAGVRSYEQYF. The CDR3 coding sequence is TGTGCCAGCAACCTATTCGGACTAGCGGGCGTGAGAAGCTACGAGCAGTACTTC.

CDR3 sequence (DNA): TGTGCCTGGGGGCCCTACGAGCAGTACTTC. Protein: CAWGPYEQYF. The V gene is TRBV30, the J gene TRBJ2-7; D unclear. The CDR3 is made up of 10 amino acids. V was shortened by 5 bases and J by 2 bases, with 4 bases between the two germline ends. In germline, CDR1 is GTSNPN, CDR2 SVGIG (reference sequence). The whole variable domain, remainder taken from reference TRBV30 and TRBJ2-7, is SQTIHQWPATLVQPVGSPLSLECTVEGTSNPNLYWYRQAAGRGLQLLFYSVGIGQISSEVPQNLSASRPQDRQFILSSKKLLLSDSGFYLCAWGPYEQYFGPGTRLTVT.

This chain joins TRBV27 and TRBJ2-1; tentative D call: TRBD2 (6 bases). CDR1 MNHEY and CDR2 SMNVEV come from the germline V gene (reference sequence). CDR3 length equals 17 residues. The V gene lost 6 bases and the J gene lost 0 bases, with 18 bases spanning the gap. The CDR3, as DNA: TGTGCCAGCAGCCGGACTAACGGTTACAGCTCCTACAATGAGCAGTTCTTC. This sequence encodes CASSRTNGYSSYNEQFF.

This clonotype was observed a handful of times. The V and J genes are TRBV6-1 and TRBJ2-7; D is tentatively TRBD1 or TRBD2 (6 bases each). The germline gives CDR1 MNHNS, CDR2 SASEGT. V was pared by 3 bases and J by 5 bases, with 20 bases between. The CDR3 is 16 amino acids. CDR3 nucleotides: TGTGCCAGCAGTGACGGGGGCATGTGGGGCAACCACGAGCAGTACTTC. Translation gives CASSDGGMWGNHEQYF.

The chain employs TRBV7-2 and TRBJ2-5; 10 bases line up with TRBD2. The CDR3 contains 15 residues. Trimming at V came to 2 bases and at J to 5 bases, leaving 5 bases not matched to a gene. CDR1 SGHTA and CDR2 FQGNSA come from the germline V gene. CDR3 residues: CASSLQRAGGETQYF. In DNA form, the CDR3 reads TGTGCCAGCAGCTTACAACGAGCGGGAGGGGAGACCCAGTACTTC.

This clonotype was detected a few times. J is TRBJ2-1 and V is TRBV5-1; 10 bases align to TRBD2. This CDR3 contains 17 residues. The germline gives CDR1 SGHRS, CDR2 YFSETQ. V shed 0 bases and J 0 bases; nucleotides not matched to a gene: 3. In nucleotides, the CDR3 is TGCGCCAGCAGCTTGGTGGCTAGCGGGAGCTCCTACAATGAGCAGTTCTTC. Translated: CASSLVASGSSYNEQFF.

Worth noting for this clonotype: The junction differs from germline at one of its ends, possibly a read error. V gene TRBV12-3 or TRBV12-4 combines with J gene TRBJ2-3; TRBD2 matches at 10 bases. CDR3 length: 16 residues. In DNA, the CDR3 is TGTGCCAGCAGGGAAGGACTAGCGGTGTACACAGATACGCGGTATTTT. Translated: CASREGLAVYTDTRYF.

V gene TRBV10-3 combines with J gene TRBJ1-1; a weak D match, TRBD1 (6 bases). V was pared by 5 bases and J by 0 bases, with 16 bases between. Germline lookup yields CDR1 ENHRY and CDR2 SYGVKD. This CDR3 region has 16 residues. The CDR3 bases are TGTGCCATCAGTCCCCTCGAAGGGGGGATGAACACTGAAGCTTTCTTT. Translating gives CAISPLEGGMNTEAFF.

The chain is built from TRBV24-1 and TRBJ2-3; D may be TRBD2 (5 bases). Germline CDR1 reads KGHDR; CDR2 reads SFDVKD. V was shortened by 5 bases and J by 2 bases, with 10 bases between the two germline ends. This CDR3 is built from 14 residues. Here the CDR3 DNA reads TGTGCCACCAGTGGGGGAGTATTCACAGATACGCAGTATTTT. Translating gives CATSGGVFTDTQYF.

The rearrangement joins TRBV7-2 to TRBJ2-7; D may be TRBD2 (5 bases). The germline V and J ends were trimmed by 1 base and 4 bases, with 17 bases remaining between them. Per the germline V gene, CDR1 is SGHTA and CDR2 is FQGNSA. The CDR3 is 16 amino acids. CDR3 nucleotide sequence: TGTGCCAGCAGCTTAGAAGGAGGTAGCGACGGGTACGAGCAGTACTTC. Its translation: CASSLEGGSDGYEQYF. Full variable domain (missing parts from reference TRBV7-2 and TRBJ2-7): GAGVSQSPSNKVTEKGKDVELRCDPISGHTALYWYRQSLGQGLEFLIYFQGNSAPDKSGLPSDRFSAERTGGSVSTLTIQRTQQEDSAVYLCASSLEGGSDGYEQYFGPGTRLTVT.

The V gene is TRBV12-3 or TRBV12-4, the J gene TRBJ2-5, with D tentatively TRBD1 or TRBD2 (5 bases each). The CDR3 runs to 15 residues. V lost 6 bases, J lost 3 bases, and 17 bases lay in between. The CDR3, as DNA: TGTGCCAGCAGGCCAGAAGGGCAGGGAGAAGAGACCCAGTACTTC. Translating it yields CASRPEGQGEETQYF.

V gene TRBV11-2 combines with J gene TRBJ2-7; D remains unclear. This CDR3 has 15 amino acids. V shed 5 bases and J shed 4 bases, with 18 bases lying between them. Germline V gives CDR1 SGHAT, CDR2 FQNNGV. CDR3 in DNA: TGTGCCAGCAGCCTGATCGAGGAAACCTCTTACGAGCAGTACTTC. Translation: CASSLIEETSYEQYF.